This T cell receptor (beta chain) was identified during a study of CD8 T cells in Susac syndrome. The authors reverse transcribed roughly 0.5 to 1 ug RNA with random hexamers. Amplification of TCR beta CDR3 spanned 54 Vbeta and 13 Jbeta via immunoSEQ multiplex PCR. MiXCR was run by TCRdb on the immunoSEQ multiplex PCR reads, yielding one entry per CDR3 protein. The sample lists roughly 150,000 distinct CDR3 sequences; 85% to 95% were seen once. CD8+ and CD4+ blood T cells underwent TCR beta sequencing. The germline CDR1 and CDR2 sequences are DFQATT and SNEGSKA (reference sequence). Unmatched junction bases numbered 13, after V lost 4 bases and J lost 5 bases. This CDR3 is 15 amino acids long.

The TCR was taken from a human donor with Susac syndrome. Sequences were obtained from CD4+ T cells from PBMCs. This chain joins TRBV20-1 and TRBJ2-7, with 8 bases fitting TRBD1. The chain's CDR3 is CSATSTGVDVHEQYF. DNA for the CDR3: TGCAGTGCTACCTCGACAGGGGTCGATGTCCACGAGCAGTACTTC.